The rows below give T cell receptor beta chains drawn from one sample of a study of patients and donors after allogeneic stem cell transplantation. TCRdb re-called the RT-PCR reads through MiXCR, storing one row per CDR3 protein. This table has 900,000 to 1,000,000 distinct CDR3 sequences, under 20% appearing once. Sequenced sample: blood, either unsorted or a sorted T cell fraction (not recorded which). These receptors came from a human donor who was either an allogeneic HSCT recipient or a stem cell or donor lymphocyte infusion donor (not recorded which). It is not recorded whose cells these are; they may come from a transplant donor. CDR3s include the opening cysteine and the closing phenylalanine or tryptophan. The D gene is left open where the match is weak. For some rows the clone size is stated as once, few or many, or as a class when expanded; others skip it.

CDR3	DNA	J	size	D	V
CASSSSPPDTSYEQYF	TGTGCCAGCAGCTCTTCCCCTCCGGACACCTCCTACGAGCAGTACTTC	TRBJ2-7	many	NA	TRBV11-2
CATSTLRTNTGELFF	TGTGCCACCAGCACCCTGCGGACGAACACCGGGGAGCTGTTTTTT	TRBJ2-2	few	NA	TRBV15
CASRGPYTGELFF	TGTGCCAGCAGAGGACCCTACACCGGGGAGCTGTTTTTT	TRBJ2-2	NA	NA	TRBV6-1
CASMSPVGEYNEQFF	TGTGCCAGCATGTCCCCAGTGGGGGAGTACAATGAGCAGTTCTTC	TRBJ2-1	few	NA	TRBV12-3/TRBV12-4
CAWSWGTIAGATQQFF	TGTGCCTGGAGTTGGGGAACTATTGCGGGAGCGACTCAGCAGTTCTTC	TRBJ2-1	few	TRBD2	TRBV30
CASRWGPRNTEAFF	TGTGCCAGCAGATGGGGGCCGAGGAACACTGAAGCTTTCTTT	TRBJ1-1	few	NA	TRBV12-3/TRBV12-4
CASRGLAPSAIYEQYF	TGTGCCAGCAGGGGACTAGCTCCCTCCGCAATATACGAGCAGTACTTC	TRBJ2-7	once	TRBD2	TRBV2
CASSLRGGDGTQYF	TGTGCCAGCAGCTTAAGGGGGGGGGACGGTACGCAGTATTTT	TRBJ2-3	NA	NA	TRBV7-2
CASSNDRSTDTQYF	TGTGCCAGCAGTAATGACAGGAGCACAGATACGCAGTATTTT	TRBJ2-3	few	NA	TRBV12-3/TRBV12-4
CSVDARKGTTYEQYF	TGCAGCGTCGACGCCAGAAAAGGGACTACCTACGAGCAGTACTTC	TRBJ2-7	NA	TRBD2	TRBV29-1
CATSDPTTTDTQYF	TGTGCCACCAGTGACCCTACGACCACAGATACGCAGTATTTT	TRBJ2-3	few	NA	TRBV24-1
CASSQDQRRINEKLFF	TGCGCCAGCAGCCAAGATCAGCGGCGGATCAATGAAAAACTGTTTTTT	TRBJ1-4	NA	NA	TRBV4-3
CASSAPGQGGRMNTEAFF	TGTGCCAGCAGTGCTCCGGGACAGGGGGGAAGGATGAACACTGAAGCTTTCTTT	TRBJ1-1	NA	TRBD1	TRBV6-1
CASSCVRTGTKAFF	TGTGCCAGCAGTTGCGTTCGAACTGGGACTAAAGCTTTCTTT	TRBJ1-1	NA	NA	TRBV6-5
CASSNDGQNTEAFF	TGTGCCAGCAGTAACGACGGACAGAACACTGAAGCTTTCTTT	TRBJ1-1	few	NA	TRBV12-3/TRBV12-4
CSVLQTFQETQYF	TGCAGCGTTCTACAGACTTTCCAAGAGACCCAGTACTTC	TRBJ2-5	NA	NA	TRBV29-1
CASRVAGVDEQYF	TGTGCCAGCAGAGTAGCGGGAGTAGATGAGCAGTACTTC	TRBJ2-7	many	TRBD2	TRBV12-3/TRBV12-4
CASSQDRTVPQYF	TGCGCCAGCAGCCAAGATCGGACAGTTCCGCAGTATTTT	TRBJ2-3	many	NA	TRBV4-1
CASSYGAGPGNTIYF	TGTGCCAGCAGTTACGGCGCGGGACCTGGAAACACCATATATTTT	TRBJ1-3	few	NA	TRBV6-5
CSASVQPQHF	TGCAGTGCTAGCGTTCAGCCCCAGCATTTT	TRBJ1-5	NA	NA	TRBV20-1
CASSLTSGRAGELFF	TGTGCCAGCAGTTTGACTAGCGGGCGGGCCGGGGAGCTGTTTTTT	TRBJ2-2	NA	TRBD2	TRBV27
CASSRTSTNEQFF	TGTGCCAGCAGCCGTACGTCTACTAATGAGCAGTTCTTC	TRBJ2-1	many	NA	TRBV12-3/TRBV12-4
CASSLNWDSMQGTQYF	TGTGCCAGCAGCTTAAATTGGGACTCCATGCAGGGGACGCAGTATTTT	TRBJ2-3	few	NA	TRBV7-3
CASRETGDPYEQYF	TGTGCCAGCAGAGAGACAGGGGACCCCTACGAGCAGTACTTC	TRBJ2-7	few	TRBD1	TRBV25-1
CASSLVEGSYNEQFF	TGTGCCAGCAGCTTAGTGGAGGGGTCCTACAATGAGCAGTTCTTC	TRBJ2-1	few	NA	TRBV7-8
CASSLGGQGELYGYTF	TGTGCCAGCAGCTTAGGGGGTCAGGGGGAACTCTATGGCTACACCTTC	TRBJ1-2	few	TRBD1	TRBV7-2
CASSSAQDSEQFF	TGTGCCAGCAGCTCCGCCCAGGACAGTGAGCAGTTCTTC	TRBJ2-1	NA	NA	TRBV12-3/TRBV12-4
CASSLTATYEQYF	TGTGCCAGCAGTTTAACGGCGACCTACGAGCAGTACTTC	TRBJ2-7	few	NA	TRBV27
CASSLRGTDSGANVLTF	TGTGCCAGCAGTTTACGAGGGACAGACTCTGGGGCCAACGTCCTGACTTTC	TRBJ2-6	NA	TRBD1	TRBV12-3/TRBV12-4
CASSLGGWEADTDTQYF	TGTGCCAGCAGTTTGGGTGGATGGGAGGCAGACACAGATACGCAGTATTTT	TRBJ2-3	NA	NA	TRBV12-3/TRBV12-4
CASSQTEINIQYF	TGCGCCAGCAGCCAAACCGAGATAAACATTCAGTACTTC	TRBJ2-4	few	NA	TRBV4-1
CASSQEGSAKNIQYF	TGTGCCAGCAGCCAAGAGGGGTCGGCCAAAAACATTCAGTACTTC	TRBJ2-4	few	NA	TRBV4-2
CATSDPRAGTYNEQFF	TGTGCCACCAGTGATCCCCGAGCGGGAACCTACAATGAGCAGTTCTTC	TRBJ2-1	few	TRBD2	TRBV24-1
CSARSGITDTQYF	TGCAGTGCTAGGAGCGGAATTACAGATACGCAGTATTTT	TRBJ2-3	NA	NA	TRBV20-1
CASSPVRGATYEQYF	TGTGCCAGCAGCCCGGTGCGGGGGGCAACCTACGAGCAGTACTTC	TRBJ2-7	few	TRBD2	TRBV3-1
CASSLHRGHTEAFF	TGTGCCAGTAGCCTTCACAGGGGACACACTGAAGCTTTCTTT	TRBJ1-1	NA	TRBD1	TRBV19
CASSLITEQPQHF	TGTGCCAGCAGTTTAATTACTGAGCAGCCCCAGCATTTT	TRBJ1-5	few	NA	TRBV12-3/TRBV12-4
CASSWDLGGTGELFF	TGTGCTAGCAGCTGGGACTTGGGGGGAACCGGGGAGCTGTTTTTT	TRBJ2-2	once	NA	TRBV7-7
CASSPDPGATDTQYF	TGTGCCAGCAGCCCGGACCCAGGTGCCACAGATACGCAGTATTTT	TRBJ2-3	NA	NA	TRBV12-3/TRBV12-4
CASSLGDRGQYEQYF	TGTGCCAGCAGCTTAGGGGACAGGGGGCAATACGAGCAGTACTTC	TRBJ2-7	NA	TRBD1	TRBV13
CASSQTRVQPQHF	TGTGCCAGCAGCCAAACAAGGGTGCAGCCCCAGCATTTT	TRBJ1-5	NA	NA	TRBV4-2
CASSQELGGAETQYF	TGCGCCAGCAGCCAAGAACTCGGGGGAGCAGAGACCCAGTACTTC	TRBJ2-5	few	NA	TRBV4-3
CASSLDGKYNEQFF	TGCGCCAGCAGCCTGGACGGGAAATACAATGAGCAGTTCTTC	TRBJ2-1	few	NA	TRBV5-1
CASSYSPQGRGNTIYF	TGTGCCAGCAGTTACTCCCCGCAGGGGAGAGGAAACACCATATATTTT	TRBJ1-3	many	NA	TRBV6-5
CASSYSDRNTEAFF	TGTGCCAGCAGTTACTCGGACAGGAACACTGAAGCTTTCTTT	TRBJ1-1	many	NA	TRBV6-5
CASSPRAIYGYTF	TGTGCCAGCAGCCCCCGCGCGATCTATGGCTACACCTTC	TRBJ1-2	NA	NA	TRBV12-3/TRBV12-4
CSILDVNTGELFF	NA	TRBJ2-2	NA	NA	TRBV20-1
CASSLSIDSHFPYEQYF	TGTGCCAGCAGTTTATCGATAGACAGTCATTTCCCCTACGAGCAGTACTTC	TRBJ2-7	few	NA	TRBV27
CASTTRRGADTQYF	TGTGCCAGCACCACCCGGCGAGGGGCAGATACGCAGTATTTT	TRBJ2-3	many	NA	TRBV12-3/TRBV12-4
CASSVGSSGTYEQYF	TGTGCCAGCAGCGTAGGCTCTAGCGGAACATACGAGCAGTACTTC	TRBJ2-7	few	TRBD2	TRBV9
CASSGGQGAGTDTQYF	TGTGCCAGCAGCGGAGGACAGGGGGCCGGCACAGATACGCAGTATTTT	TRBJ2-3	many	TRBD1	TRBV12-3/TRBV12-4
CASSLVGRSQETQYF	TGTGCCAGCAGCTTAGTGGGACGGAGTCAAGAGACCCAGTACTTC	TRBJ2-5	many	NA	TRBV7-2
CSVRRDLNTEAFF	TGCAGCGTTCGCCGGGACTTGAACACTGAAGCTTTCTTT	TRBJ1-1	many	NA	TRBV29-1
CSARAITGRGNEQFF	TGCAGTGCTAGAGCTATAACGGGTCGGGGTAATGAGCAGTTCTTC	TRBJ2-1	NA	NA	TRBV20-1
CASSLDGGKNEKLFF	TGTGCCAGCAGCTTAGACGGGGGGAAGAATGAAAAACTGTTTTTT	TRBJ1-4	NA	NA	TRBV7-9